The 20 T cell receptor beta chains given below trace back to one sample, sequenced in a study of siplizumab effects on memory and regulatory T cells. Some clones are missing from TCRdb's copy, which holds only in-frame ones; the method was immunoSEQ multiplex PCR. Of roughly 100,000 clones detected, 80% to 95% appear once; the ten largest clones hold 6.5%. What was sequenced was CD8+ T cells sorted from blood. All receptors come from a human donor in good health.

This chain links TRBV19 with TRBJ2-1; perhaps D is TRBD1 or TRBD2 (5 bases each). This CDR3 contains 17 residues. Germline CDR1 is LNHDA and CDR2 is SQIVND (reference sequence). V was trimmed by 0 bases and J by 1 base, leaving 13 bases between them. The DNA for the CDR3 is TGTGCCAGTAGTATAGATCACGGGACCCTTTCCTACAATGAGCAGTTCTTC. The encoded protein is CASSIDHGTLSYNEQFF.

This chain links TRBV9 with TRBJ2-5, with 10 positions matching TRBD2. The germline V gene encodes CDR1 SGDLS and CDR2 YYNGEE. Trimming at V came to 0 bases and at J to 3 bases, leaving 2 bases not matched to a gene. This CDR3 contains 15 residues. CDR3 sequence (DNA): TGTGCCAGCAGCGTAGGAACTAGCGGGGAAGAGACCCAGTACTTC. Protein: CASSVGTSGEETQYF.

This chain links TRBV19 with TRBJ1-5, with D unclear. The CDR3 has 15 residues. V dropped 3 bases and J dropped 5 bases, with 14 bases sitting between them. CDR1 LNHDA and CDR2 SQIVND come from the germline V gene (reference sequence). The CDR3 DNA is TGTGCCAGTAGTATTTTGGCAGGAGGCGATCAGCCCCAGCATTTT. Protein: CASSILAGGDQPQHF.

The chain links TRBV5-6 to TRBJ1-5; unclear D gene. The germline V and J ends were trimmed by 3 bases and 5 bases, with 12 bases remaining between them. The CDR3 sequence is 14 residues long. CDR1 and CDR2 from the germline V gene are SGHDT and YYEEEE. CDR3 sequence: CASSSIGVDQPQHF. CDR3 bases: TGTGCCAGCAGCTCCATTGGGGTTGATCAGCCCCAGCATTTT.

J is TRBJ2-1 and V is TRBV9; 7 nucleotides match TRBD2. Losses at the gene ends were 1 base for V and 0 bases for J; bases not matched to a gene: 7. This CDR3 has 17 amino acids. Germline loops: CDR1 SGDLS, CDR2 YYNGEE. CDR3 loop: CASSVFAGESSYNEQFF. The CDR3, as DNA: TGTGCCAGCAGCGTATTCGCGGGAGAGAGCTCCTACAATGAGCAGTTCTTC.

The J gene is TRBJ1-1, the V gene TRBV30, with unresolved D. The CDR3 length is 12 residues. Germline loops: CDR1 GTSNPN, CDR2 SVGIG (reference sequence). Trimming pared 0 bases from V and 4 bases from J, leaving 6 bases between. The CDR3 DNA reads as TGTGCCTGGAGTGTAGGGTCCACTGAAGCTTTCTTT. Translating it yields CAWSVGSTEAFF. The full variable domain, with the rest looked up from reference TRBV30 and TRBJ1-1, is SQTIHQWPATLVQPVGSPLSLECTVEGTSNPNLYWYRQAAGRGLQLLFYSVGIGQISSEVPQNLSASRPQDRQFILSSKKLLLSDSGFYLCAWSVGSTEAFFGQGTRLTVV.

This chain uses TRBV4-1 with TRBJ2-1; a possible D gene is TRBD2 (6 bases). Trimming pared 0 bases from V and 4 bases from J, leaving 22 bases between. Germline-derived CDR1 and CDR2 are MGHRA and YSYEKL. CDR3 length: 19 amino acids. Here the CDR3 DNA reads TGCGCCAGCAGCCAAGACTCCGTAGCGGCCCGATATCTTTACAATGAGCAGTTCTTC. Its protein product is CASSQDSVAARYLYNEQFF.

The gene calls are TRBV10-1 and TRBJ2-7; 9 bases are a match to TRBD1. V lost 6 bases to trimming and J lost 1 base; unmatched junction nucleotides: 7. This CDR3 comprises 15 residues. Germline CDR1 is WNHNN and CDR2 is SYGVQD (reference sequence). CDR3 bases: TGCGCCAGCAGCCCCGGACAGGGGCTATCCTACGAGCAGTACTTC. Its translation is CASSPGQGLSYEQYF.

This rearrangement joins TRBV7-3 to TRBJ1-2, with 9 bases lining up with TRBD1. Trimming at V came to 2 bases and at J to 8 bases, leaving 3 bases not matched to a gene. Germline CDR1 is SGHTA and CDR2 is FQGTGA. The CDR3 length is 13 residues. The CDR3 DNA sequence: TGTGCCAGCAGCTTAGGGACAGGGAGCGGCTACACCTTC. Translated: CASSLGTGSGYTF.

V usage is TRBV29-1 and J usage is TRBJ2-7; D gene ambiguous. The germline V gene encodes CDR1 SQVTM and CDR2 ANQGSEA. The V end lost 1 base, the J end lost 5 bases, and 15 bases lay between the germline ends. The CDR3 runs to 14 residues. CDR3 sequence (DNA): TGCAGCGTTGAAGGAACTGCCCTTGATGACGAGCAGTACTTC. Translated, it gives CSVEGTALDDEQYF.

V usage is TRBV25-1 and J usage is TRBJ1-1; no firm D call. CDR3 length: 15 residues. Per the germline V gene, CDR1 is MGHDK and CDR2 is SYGVNS. Trimming took off 1 base at V and 1 base at J, with 10 bases between the two ends. The CDR3 DNA is TGTGCCAGCAGTGAATCAGAGCCAGCGAACACTGAAGCTTTCTTT. Translated: CASSESEPANTEAFF.

The genes are TRBV7-9 and TRBJ2-2; TRBD1 matches at 7 bases. V lost 6 bases and J lost 3; bases outside the gene matches: 10. This CDR3 region has 16 residues. The V gene's germline CDR1 is SEHNR and CDR2 FQNEAQ (reference sequence). The CDR3 loop is CASSFRTGTYTGELFF. CDR3 bases: TGTGCCAGCAGTTTCCGGACAGGAACGTACACCGGGGAGCTGTTTTTT.

V gene TRBV18 combines with J gene TRBJ2-1; D uncertain. The CDR3 is made up of 13 amino acids. With 0 bases removed from V and 9 bases from J, the gap between germline ends came to 9 bases. Germline values: CDR1 KGHSH, CDR2 LQKENI. CDR3 residues: CASSPPLGSEQFF. CDR3 nucleotide sequence: TGTGCCAGCTCACCACCGCTCGGTTCTGAGCAGTTCTTC.

The chain is built from TRBV4-1 and TRBJ1-4; D is unresolved. The CDR3 is made up of 15 amino acids. Trimming stripped 1 base from V and 6 bases from J, with 12 bases between. Per germline, CDR1 MGHRA and CDR2 YSYEKL. CDR3 region: CASSQVRSLDEKLFF. The DNA for the CDR3 is TGCGCCAGCAGCCAAGTTCGCAGCCTGGATGAAAAACTGTTTTTT.

The sample holds one count of this clone. The chain links TRBV4-3 to TRBJ2-7; the D gene is possibly TRBD1 (5 bases). The CDR3 is 16 residues long. V lost 0 bases to trimming and J lost 2 bases, with 14 bases between them. Germline values: CDR1 LGHNA, CDR2 YSLEER. DNA for the CDR3: TGCGCCAGCAGCCAAGATTGGAAGCAGGGCCCCTACGAGCAGTACTTC. The encoded protein is CASSQDWKQGPYEQYF.

The rearrangement links TRBV7-2 to TRBJ2-1; tentatively, D is TRBD1 or TRBD2 (5 bases each). Germline V gene sequence: CDR1 SGHTA, CDR2 FQGNSA. The CDR3 runs 16 residues. V lost 5 bases, J lost 5 bases, and 19 bases lay in between. The DNA for the CDR3 is TGTGCCAGCAGCCAAGGGACCGCCCCTGGTCACAATGAGCAGTTCTTC. This translates into CASSQGTAPGHNEQFF.

The chain employs TRBV5-1 and TRBJ2-7; a weak D match, TRBD1 (5 bases). Deletions cut 3 bases from V and 0 bases from J, with 16 bases between. This CDR3 contains 16 residues. The germline V gene has CDR1 SGHRS and CDR2 YFSETQ. CDR3 residues: CASSSLQAAASYEQYF. CDR3 DNA sequence: TGCGCCAGCAGCTCCCTACAGGCCGCGGCCTCCTACGAGCAGTACTTC.

The chain uses TRBV11-3 and TRBJ2-1; 8 bases match TRBD2. CDR3 length: 16 amino acids. With V trimmed by 1 base and J by 5 bases, 7 bases remained unmatched. Germline V lookup: CDR1 SGHNT, CDR2 YENEEA. The chain's CDR3 is CASSLARLAPNNEQFF. CDR3 DNA sequence: TGTGCCAGCAGCTTAGCCCGACTAGCGCCTAACAATGAGCAGTTCTTC.

The chain carries TRBV7-9 and TRBJ2-5, with D unresolved. Germline-derived CDR1 and CDR2 are SEHNR and FQNEAQ (reference sequence). The V end lost 5 bases, the J end lost 4 bases, and 14 bases lay between the germline ends. The length of the CDR3 is 14 residues. The CDR3 DNA sequence: TGTGCCAGCAGCCCTTTCCTCGGGCCAGAGACCCAGTACTTC. This gives the protein CASSPFLGPETQYF.

This chain joins TRBV6-5 and TRBJ2-7; D is tentatively TRBD1 or TRBD2 (5 bases each). Trimming took 3 bases from V and 4 from J, leaving 13 bases between them. The CDR3 extends over 14 amino acids. CDR1 is MNHEY and CDR2 is SVGAGI in the germline V gene. CDR3 bases: TGTGCCAGCAGTTATGAGGGGATGAGTTACGAGCAGTACTTC. Translation: CASSYEGMSYEQYF.